This TCR beta chain was found in a study of blood T cell repertoires in COVID-19. Study summary: The origin of the acute and convalescent COVID-19 samples was the United States, Italy and Spain.

V was clipped by 5 bases and J by 1 base; unmatched bases: 2. The CDR3 totals 14 residues. The germline V gene encodes CDR1 SGHAT and CDR2 FQDESV (reference sequence). Original processing notes: Estimation of nucleated cell counts relied on the amplification of reference gene primers. Sequenced by immunoSEQ multiplex PCR; TCRdb stores in-frame clones only, minus some. The DNA was the basis for D and trimming; V, J and clone size are from that table. Found here are nearly 250,000 clones, approximately 90% of them singletons; the top ten hold over 0.85%. This clone has more than one count but fewer than ten.

Sequencing input: PBMCs or T cells enriched from blood (not recorded which). This receptor was identified in a man aged 45-60 years who had been exposed to COVID-19. The chain carries TRBV11-1 and TRBJ1-1, with 9 bases fitting TRBD1. CDR3: CASSKGQGNTEAFF. The CDR3 DNA sequence: TGTGCCAGCAGCAAGGGACAGGGGAACACTGAAGCTTTCTTT.